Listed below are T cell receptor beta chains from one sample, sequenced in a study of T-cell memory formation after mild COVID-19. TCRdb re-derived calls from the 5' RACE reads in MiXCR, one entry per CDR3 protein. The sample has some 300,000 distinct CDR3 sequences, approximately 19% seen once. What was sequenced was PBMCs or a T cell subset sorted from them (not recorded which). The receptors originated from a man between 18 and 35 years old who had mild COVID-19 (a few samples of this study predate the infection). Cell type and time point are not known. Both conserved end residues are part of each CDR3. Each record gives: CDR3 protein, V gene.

CSADGEGSEAFF TRBV29-1
CASGGADGTDTSLYF TRBV6-2/TRBV6-3
CASTRWGGTGYYEQYF TRBV6-5
CASSSRQGENEQFF TRBV11-3
CASSVEGSGGPRETQYF TRBV9
CASSSTMGSTDTQYF TRBV5-1
CASSSRLGRGETQYF TRBV7-9
CASSFSGGVEQYF TRBV11-3
CASSPNSDPLNGYTF TRBV27
CASSLSRANYGYTF TRBV7-2
CSARAAINEKLFF TRBV20-1
CAWLEAGEAFF TRBV30
CASSRGQGDNGYTF TRBV5-1
CASSTGGVTSGNTIYF TRBV7-6
CASSLGVAGDYEQYF TRBV5-6
CSVEDYRTGGNEKLFF TRBV29-1
CASSLIRSDDEQFF TRBV5-1
CASSGWDTIYF TRBV7-2
CASSRQRNTEAFF TRBV12-3/TRBV12-4
CASSPDPSTPGELFF TRBV5-1
CASSPHSGSVGYTF TRBV12-3/TRBV12-4
CSAGPTGKGGPQHF TRBV20-1
CASSLPGSTDTQYF TRBV7-9